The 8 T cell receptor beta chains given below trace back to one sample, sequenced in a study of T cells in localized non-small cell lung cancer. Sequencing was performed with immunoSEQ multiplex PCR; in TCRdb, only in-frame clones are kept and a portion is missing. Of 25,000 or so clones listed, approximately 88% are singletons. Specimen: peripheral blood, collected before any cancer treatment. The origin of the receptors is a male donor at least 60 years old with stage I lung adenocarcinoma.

CDR3 in DNA: TGTGCCAGCAGTTACGTAGAAAACAATGAGCAGTTCTTC. Translated: CASSYVENNEQFF. The chain carries TRBV6-6 and TRBJ2-1; D is unclear. The V end lost 2 bases, the J end lost 5 bases, and 7 bases lay between the germline ends. The CDR3 covers 13 residues. CDR1 is MNHNY and CDR2 is SVGAGI in the germline V gene (reference sequence).

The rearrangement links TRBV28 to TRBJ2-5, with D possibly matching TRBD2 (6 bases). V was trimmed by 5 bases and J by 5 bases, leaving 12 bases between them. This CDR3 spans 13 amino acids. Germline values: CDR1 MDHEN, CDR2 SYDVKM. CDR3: CASSDSGGETQYF. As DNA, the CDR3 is TGTGCCAGCAGTGACTCAGGAGGGGAGACCCAGTACTTC.

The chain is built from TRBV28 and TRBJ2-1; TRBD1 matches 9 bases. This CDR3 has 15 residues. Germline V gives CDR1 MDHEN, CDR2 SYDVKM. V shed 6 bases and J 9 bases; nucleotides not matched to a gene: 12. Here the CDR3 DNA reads TGTGCCAGCAGGCCCCAGGGACAGGGAGGGGGTGAGCAGTTCTTC. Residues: CASRPQGQGGGEQFF. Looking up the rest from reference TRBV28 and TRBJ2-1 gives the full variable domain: DVKVTQSSRYLVKRTGEKVFLECVQDMDHENMFWYRQDPGLGLRLIYFSYDVKMKEKGDIPEGYSVSREKKERFSLILESASTNQTSMYLCASRPQGQGGGEQFFGPGTRLTVL.

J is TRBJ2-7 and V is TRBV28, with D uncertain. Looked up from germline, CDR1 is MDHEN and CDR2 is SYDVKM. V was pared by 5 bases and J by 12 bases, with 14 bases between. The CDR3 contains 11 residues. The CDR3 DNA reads TGTGCCAGCAGTGCGGCCTTCTACCCGTACTTC. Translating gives CASSAAFYPYF.

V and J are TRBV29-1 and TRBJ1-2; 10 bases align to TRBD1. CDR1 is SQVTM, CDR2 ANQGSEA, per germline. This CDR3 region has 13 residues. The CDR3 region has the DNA TGCCTGACAGGGGGCTTAGAGGGCTATGGCTACACCTTC. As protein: CLTGGLEGYGYTF.

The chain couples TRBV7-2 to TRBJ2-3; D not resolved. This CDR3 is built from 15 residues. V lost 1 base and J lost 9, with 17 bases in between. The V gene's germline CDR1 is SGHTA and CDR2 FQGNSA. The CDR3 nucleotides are TGTGCCAGCAGCTTAGTGAGGACGGCCTCCGAGACGCAGTATTTT. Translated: CASSLVRTASETQYF. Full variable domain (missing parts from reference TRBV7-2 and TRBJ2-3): GAGVSQSPSNKVTEKGKDVELRCDPISGHTALYWYRQSLGQGLEFLIYFQGNSAPDKSGLPSDRFSAERTGGSVSTLTIQRTQQEDSAVYLCASSLVRTASETQYFGPGTRLTVL.

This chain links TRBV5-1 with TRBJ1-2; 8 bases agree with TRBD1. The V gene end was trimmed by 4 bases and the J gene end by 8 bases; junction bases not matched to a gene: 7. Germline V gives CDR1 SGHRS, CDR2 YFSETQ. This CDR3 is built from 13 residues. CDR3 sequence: CASSPQGARGYTF. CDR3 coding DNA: TGCGCCAGCAGCCCTCAGGGGGCGCGAGGCTACACCTTC.

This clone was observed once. The CDR3 region is CAWSGSGYEQYF. Here the CDR3 DNA reads TGTGCCTGGAGTGGGAGCGGGTACGAGCAGTACTTC. The V and J genes are TRBV30 and TRBJ2-7; perhaps TRBD2 as D (6 bases). V was shortened by 1 base and J by 4 bases, with 8 bases between the two germline ends. CDR3 length: 12 amino acids. CDR1 is GTSNPN, CDR2 SVGIG, per germline (reference sequence).